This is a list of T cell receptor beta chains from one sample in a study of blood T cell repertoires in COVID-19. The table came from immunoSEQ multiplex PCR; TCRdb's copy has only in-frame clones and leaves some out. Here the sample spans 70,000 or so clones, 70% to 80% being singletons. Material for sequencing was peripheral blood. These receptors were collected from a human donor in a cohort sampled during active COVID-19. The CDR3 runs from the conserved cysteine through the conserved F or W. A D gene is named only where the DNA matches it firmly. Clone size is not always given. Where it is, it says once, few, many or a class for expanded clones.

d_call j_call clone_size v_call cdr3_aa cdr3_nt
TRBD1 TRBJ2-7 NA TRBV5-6 CASSLTTGPGEQYF TGTGCCAGCAGCTTGACGACAGGGCCGGGCGAGCAGTACTTC
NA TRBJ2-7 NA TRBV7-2 CASSSGQSVDEQYF TGTGCCAGCAGCTCGGGACAATCGGTCGACGAGCAGTACTTC
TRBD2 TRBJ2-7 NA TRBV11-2 CASSLLSGRGYEQYF TGTGCCAGCAGCTTACTTAGCGGGAGAGGGTACGAGCAGTACTTC
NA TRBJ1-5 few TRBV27 CASSFLGADQPQHF TGTGCCAGCAGTTTCCTGGGGGCGGATCAGCCCCAGCATTTT
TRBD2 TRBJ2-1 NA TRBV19 CASSIKREAGEQFF TGTGCCAGTAGTATAAAGCGGGAGGCTGGTGAGCAGTTCTTC
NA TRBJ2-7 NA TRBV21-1 CASSKAGTGLEQYF TGTGCCAGCAGCAAAGCAGGGACAGGTCTCGAGCAGTACTTC
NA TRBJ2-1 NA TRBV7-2 CASSLSMTYNEQFF TGTGCCAGCAGCTTGAGTATGACATACAATGAGCAGTTCTTC
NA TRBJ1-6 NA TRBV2 CASSDFEGSPLHF TGTGCCAGCAGTGATTTTGAGGGTTCACCCCTCCACTTT
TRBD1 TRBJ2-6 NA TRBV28 CASSLTGTVRSGANVLTF TGTGCCAGCAGTCTAACCGGGACAGTGAGATCTGGGGCCAACGTCCTGACTTTC
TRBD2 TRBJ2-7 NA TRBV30 CAWSPGLAANEQYF TGTGCCTGGAGCCCGGGACTAGCGGCCAACGAGCAGTACTTC
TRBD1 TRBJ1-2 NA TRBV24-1 CATSDGTDYGYTF TGTGCCACCAGTGACGGGACAGACTATGGCTACACCTTC
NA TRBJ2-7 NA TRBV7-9 CASSLGGGMYEQYF TGTGCCAGCAGCCTCGGTGGGGGGATGTACGAGCAGTACTTC
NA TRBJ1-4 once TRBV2 CASSGRAAEKLFF TGTGCCAGCAGTGGCAGGGCGGCGGAAAAACTGTTTTTT
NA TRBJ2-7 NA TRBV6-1 CASSEANRYEQYF TGTGCCAGCAGTGAAGCCAACAGGTACGAGCAGTACTTC
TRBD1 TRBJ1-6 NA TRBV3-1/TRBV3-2 CASRVTGTGNSPLHF TGTGCCAGCAGAGTCACCGGGACAGGAAATTCACCCCTCCACTTT